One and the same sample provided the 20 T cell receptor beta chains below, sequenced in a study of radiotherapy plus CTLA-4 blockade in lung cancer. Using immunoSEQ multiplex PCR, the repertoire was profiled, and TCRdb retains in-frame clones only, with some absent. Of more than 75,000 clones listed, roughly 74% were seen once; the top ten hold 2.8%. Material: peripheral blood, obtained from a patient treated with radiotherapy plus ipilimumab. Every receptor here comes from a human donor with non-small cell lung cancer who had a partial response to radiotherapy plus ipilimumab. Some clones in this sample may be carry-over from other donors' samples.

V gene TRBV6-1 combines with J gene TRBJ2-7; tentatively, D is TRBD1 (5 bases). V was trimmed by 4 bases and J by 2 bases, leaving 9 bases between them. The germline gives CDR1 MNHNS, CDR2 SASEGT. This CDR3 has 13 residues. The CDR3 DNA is TGTGCCAGCAGTGCCCCAGGGCCCTACGAGCAGTACTTC. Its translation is CASSAPGPYEQYF.

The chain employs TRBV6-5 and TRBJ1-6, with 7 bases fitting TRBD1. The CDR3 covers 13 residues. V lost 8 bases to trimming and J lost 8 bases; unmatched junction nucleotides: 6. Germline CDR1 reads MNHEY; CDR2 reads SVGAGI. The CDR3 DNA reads TGTGCCAGCGAAGGGACAGTCTATTCACCCCTCCACTTT. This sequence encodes CASEGTVYSPLHF.

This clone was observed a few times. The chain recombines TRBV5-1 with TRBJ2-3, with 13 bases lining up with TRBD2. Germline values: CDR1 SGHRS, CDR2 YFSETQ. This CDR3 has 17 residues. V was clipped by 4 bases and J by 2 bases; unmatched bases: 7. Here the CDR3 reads CASSVGLAGDNTDTQYF. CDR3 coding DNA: TGCGCCAGCAGCGTAGGACTAGCGGGGGACAACACAGATACGCAGTATTTT.

The CDR3 protein is CASGLAGSTDTQYF. The CDR3 nucleotides are TGTGCCAGCGGACTAGCAGGGAGCACAGATACGCAGTATTTT. The gene calls are TRBV11-3 and TRBJ2-3; 8 bases match TRBD2. The trim removed 8 bases at V and 0 bases at J, leaving 4 bases unmatched. Per germline, CDR1 SGHNT and CDR2 YENEEA. This CDR3 contains 14 residues. The complete variable domain, with remaining parts taken from reference TRBV11-3 and TRBJ2-3, reads EAGVVQSPRYKIIEKKQPVAFWCNPISGHNTLYWYLQNLGQGPELLIRYENEEAVDDSQLPKDRFSAERLKGVDSTLKIQPAELGDSAVYLCASGLAGSTDTQYFGPGTRLTVL.

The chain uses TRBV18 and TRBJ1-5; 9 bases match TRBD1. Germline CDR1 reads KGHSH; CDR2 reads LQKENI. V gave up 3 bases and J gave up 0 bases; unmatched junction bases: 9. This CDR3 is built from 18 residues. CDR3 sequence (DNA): TGTGCCAGCTCACCTTGGACAGGGGTGGGGTATAGCAATCAGCCCCAGCATTTT. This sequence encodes CASSPWTGVGYSNQPQHF.

In DNA, the CDR3 is TGTGCCAGCTCAAGCCGGAGTCCAACCTACGAGCAGTACTTC. This translates into CASSSRSPTYEQYF. The chain couples TRBV18 to TRBJ2-7; D unclear. The CDR3 spans 14 residues. V was cut by 5 bases and J by 2 bases, with 13 bases left in between. CDR1 and CDR2 from the germline V gene are KGHSH and LQKENI.

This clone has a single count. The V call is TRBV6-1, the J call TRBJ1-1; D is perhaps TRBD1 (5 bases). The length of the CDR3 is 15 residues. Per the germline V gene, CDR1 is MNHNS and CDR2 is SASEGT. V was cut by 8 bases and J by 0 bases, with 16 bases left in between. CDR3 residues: CASGRWGVMNTEAFF. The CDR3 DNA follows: TGTGCCAGCGGGCGGTGGGGGGTGATGAACACTGAAGCTTTCTTT.

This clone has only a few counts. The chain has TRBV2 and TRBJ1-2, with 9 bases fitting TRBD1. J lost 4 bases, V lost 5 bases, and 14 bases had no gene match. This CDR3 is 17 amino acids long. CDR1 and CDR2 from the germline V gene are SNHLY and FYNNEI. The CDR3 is CASSLTRDRVSGYGYTF. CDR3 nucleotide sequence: TGTGCCAGCAGTTTAACCCGGGACAGGGTGTCGGGCTATGGCTACACCTTC.

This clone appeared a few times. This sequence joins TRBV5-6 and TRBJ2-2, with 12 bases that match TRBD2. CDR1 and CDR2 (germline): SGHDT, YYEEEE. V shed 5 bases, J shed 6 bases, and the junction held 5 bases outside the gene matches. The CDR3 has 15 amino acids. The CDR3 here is CASRLAGGPSGELFF. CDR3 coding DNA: TGTGCCAGCAGGCTAGCGGGAGGGCCGTCCGGGGAGCTGTTTTTT.

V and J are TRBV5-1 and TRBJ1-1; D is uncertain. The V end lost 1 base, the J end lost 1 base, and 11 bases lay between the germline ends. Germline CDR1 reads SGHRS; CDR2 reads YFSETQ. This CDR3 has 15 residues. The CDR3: CASSLNQLSNTEAFF. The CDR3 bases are TGCGCCAGCAGCTTGAACCAGTTGTCGAACACTGAAGCTTTCTTT. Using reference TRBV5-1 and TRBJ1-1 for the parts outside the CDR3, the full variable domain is KAGVTQTPRYLIKTRGQQVTLSCSPISGHRSVSWYQQTPGQGLQFLFEYFSETQRNKGNFPGRFSGRQFSNSRSEMNVSTLELGDSALYLCASSLNQLSNTEAFFGQGTRLTVV.

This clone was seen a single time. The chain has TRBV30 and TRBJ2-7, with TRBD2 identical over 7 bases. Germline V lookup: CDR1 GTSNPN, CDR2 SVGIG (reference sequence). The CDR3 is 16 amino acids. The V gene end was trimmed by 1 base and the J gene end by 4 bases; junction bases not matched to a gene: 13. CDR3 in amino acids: CAWSGRGGGRYYEQYF. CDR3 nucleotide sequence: TGTGCCTGGAGTGGGAGGGGTGGCGGGAGATATTACGAGCAGTACTTC.

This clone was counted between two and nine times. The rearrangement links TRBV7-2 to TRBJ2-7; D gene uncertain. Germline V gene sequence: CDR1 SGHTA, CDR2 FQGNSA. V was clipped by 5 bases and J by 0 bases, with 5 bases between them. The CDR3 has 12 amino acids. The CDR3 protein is CASSQNSYEQYF. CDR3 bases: TGTGCCAGCAGCCAAAACTCCTACGAGCAGTACTTC.

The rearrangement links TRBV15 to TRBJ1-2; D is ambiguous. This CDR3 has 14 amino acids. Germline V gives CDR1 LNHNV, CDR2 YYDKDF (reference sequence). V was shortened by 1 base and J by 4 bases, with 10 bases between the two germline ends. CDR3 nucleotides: TGTGCCACCAGCAGAGCTGAGAACAGCTATGGCTACACCTTC. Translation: CATSRAENSYGYTF. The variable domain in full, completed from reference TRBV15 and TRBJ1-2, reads DAMVIQNPRYQVTQFGKPVTLSCSQTLNHNVMYWYQQKSSQAPKLLFHYYDKDFNNEADTPDNFQSRRPNTSFCFLDIRSPGLGDTAMYLCATSRAENSYGYTFGSGTRLTVV.

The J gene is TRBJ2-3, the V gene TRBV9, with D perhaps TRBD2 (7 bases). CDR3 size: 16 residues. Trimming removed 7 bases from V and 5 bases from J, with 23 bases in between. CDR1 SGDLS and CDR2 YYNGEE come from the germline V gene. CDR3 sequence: CASGRLGGAGIDTQYF. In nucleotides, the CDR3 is TGTGCCAGCGGCCGGTTGGGGGGGGCCGGGATAGATACGCAGTATTTT.

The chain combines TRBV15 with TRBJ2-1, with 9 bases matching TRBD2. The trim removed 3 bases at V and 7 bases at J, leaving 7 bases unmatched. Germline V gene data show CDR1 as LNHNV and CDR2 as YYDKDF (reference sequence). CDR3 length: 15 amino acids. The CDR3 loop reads CATSSPRGRVNEQFF. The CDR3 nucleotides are TGTGCCACCAGCAGTCCGCGCGGGAGGGTGAATGAGCAGTTCTTC.

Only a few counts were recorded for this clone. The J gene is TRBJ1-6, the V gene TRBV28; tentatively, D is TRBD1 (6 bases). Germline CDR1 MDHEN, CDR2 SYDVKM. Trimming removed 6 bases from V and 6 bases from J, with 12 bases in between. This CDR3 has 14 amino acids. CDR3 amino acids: CASRRTARNSPLHF. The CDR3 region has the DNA TGTGCCAGCAGAAGGACAGCTCGTAATTCACCCCTCCACTTT.

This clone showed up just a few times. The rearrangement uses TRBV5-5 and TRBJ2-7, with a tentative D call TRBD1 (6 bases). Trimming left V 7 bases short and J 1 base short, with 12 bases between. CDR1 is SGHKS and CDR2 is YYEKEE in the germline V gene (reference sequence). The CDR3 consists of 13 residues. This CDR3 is CASYRRGSYEQYF. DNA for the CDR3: TGTGCCAGCTACCGCAGGGGTTCCTACGAGCAGTACTTC.

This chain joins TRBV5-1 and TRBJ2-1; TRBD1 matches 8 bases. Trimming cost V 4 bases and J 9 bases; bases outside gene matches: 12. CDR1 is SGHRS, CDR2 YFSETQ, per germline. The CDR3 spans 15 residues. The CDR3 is CASSLGQGGFGEQFF. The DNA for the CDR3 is TGCGCCAGCAGCCTTGGACAGGGAGGATTCGGTGAGCAGTTCTTC.

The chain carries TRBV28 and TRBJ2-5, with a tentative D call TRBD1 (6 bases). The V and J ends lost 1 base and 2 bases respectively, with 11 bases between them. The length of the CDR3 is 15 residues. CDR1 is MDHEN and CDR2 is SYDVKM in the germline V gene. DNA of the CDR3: TGTGCCAGCAGTTTATCCTACAGGGTTCAAGAGACCCAGTACTTC. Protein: CASSLSYRVQETQYF.

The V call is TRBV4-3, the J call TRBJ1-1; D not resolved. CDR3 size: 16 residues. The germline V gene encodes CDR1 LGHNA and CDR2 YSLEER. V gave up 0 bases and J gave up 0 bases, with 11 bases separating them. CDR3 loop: CASSQDLPDMNTEAFF. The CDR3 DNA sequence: TGCGCCAGCAGCCAAGATCTTCCAGACATGAACACTGAAGCTTTCTTT.